This paragraph reports one TCR beta chain. Its antigen is not known. V lost 6 bases to trimming and J lost 0 bases, with 9 bases between them. This CDR3 region has 13 residues. Germline V gene data show CDR1 as SGHRS and CDR2 as YFSETQ. These data come from a study of T cells in localized non-small cell lung cancer. Findings and caveats of the study: Adjacent uninvolved lung tissue had the highest T cell clonality, exceeding tumor. Higher adjacent-lung clonality was associated with shorter survival. Turning up in adjacent lung were a median around 50 of the top 100 tumor clones. Owing to sequencing of a solitary tumor region, heterogeneity cannot be discounted.

Some clones are missing from TCRdb's copy, which holds only in-frame ones; the method was immunoSEQ multiplex PCR. This table holds approximately 31,000 clones, around 73% found once. This sequence was found in a male donor aged 60 or over with stage II squamous cell lung carcinoma. The V and J genes are TRBV5-1 and TRBJ2-5; possibly TRBD1 for D (6 bases). The specimen was peripheral blood, collected before any cancer treatment. This chain's CDR3 is CASTTGNQETQYF. The CDR3 coding sequence is TGCGCCAGCACCACAGGGAACCAAGAGACCCAGTACTTC. Variable domain in full (rest from reference TRBV5-1 and TRBJ2-5): KAGVTQTPRYLIKTRGQQVTLSCSPISGHRSVSWYQQTPGQGLQFLFEYFSETQRNKGNFPGRFSGRQFSNSRSEMNVSTLELGDSALYLCASTTGNQETQYFGPGTRLLVL.